These 15 T cell receptor beta chains were all obtained from the same sample, sequenced in a study of T cells after yellow fever vaccination (dated by TCRdb to between 2018 and 2021). Receptors were amplified or captured by 5' RACE. Instrument used: Illumina HiSeq 2500. TCRdb reprocessing: public reads trimmed at Q25 with fastp, clones called with MiXCR, in-frame beta chains kept. Rows are combined by CDR3 protein, so each entry shows the most common genes and DNA. The sample includes roughly 520,000 distinct CDR3 sequences, with about a fifth observed a single time. 15% to 20% of the sample is held by the ten biggest clonotypes. The meaning of the sample's treatment or condition label: live attenuated yellow fever vaccine strain. The starting material was PBMCs, obtained around 3 weeks after the first yellow fever vaccination. These receptors came from a man aged 18 to 30 who received the YFV17D yellow fever vaccine.

The rearrangement uses TRBV5-1 and TRBJ2-3; TRBD2 matches at 9 bases. In germline, CDR1 is SGHRS, CDR2 YFSETQ. Unmatched junction bases numbered 11, after V lost 4 bases and J lost 2 bases. The CDR3 contains 17 residues. For the CDR3, the DNA is TGCGCCAGCAGCACGGCCGGGACTAGCATAGACACAGATACGCAGTATTTT. Encoded protein: CASSTAGTSIDTDTQYF. Using reference TRBV5-1 and TRBJ2-3 for the parts outside the CDR3, the full variable domain is KAGVTQTPRYLIKTRGQQVTLSCSPISGHRSVSWYQQTPGQGLQFLFEYFSETQRNKGNFPGRFSGRQFSNSRSEMNVSTLELGDSALYLCASSTAGTSIDTDTQYFGPGTRLTVL.

This clonotype was counted a few times. The CDR3 protein is CASHDRGYEQYF. DNA of the CDR3: TGTGCCAGCCATGACAGGGGCTACGAGCAGTACTTC. V usage is TRBV2 and J usage is TRBJ2-7, with 8 bases aligning to TRBD1. CDR1 is SNHLY and CDR2 is FYNNEI in the germline V gene. V shed 8 bases, J shed 3 bases, and the junction held 3 bases outside the gene matches. The CDR3 is 12 amino acids.

This clonotype was counted ten times or more. The rearrangement joins TRBV20-1 to TRBJ2-1; the D gene is possibly TRBD1 (6 bases). Germline CDR1 is DFQATT and CDR2 is SNEGSKA (reference sequence). V lost 5 bases and J 0 bases, leaving 11 bases between the germline ends. CDR3 length: 14 residues. As DNA, the CDR3 is TGCAGTGCTGCCGGGACAAGCTCCTACAATGAGCAGTTCTTC. It translates to CSAAGTSSYNEQFF.

This clonotype was detected a few times. This sequence joins TRBV19 and TRBJ1-6; D may be TRBD1 (6 bases). V shed 2 bases and J shed 8 bases, with 16 bases lying between them. The CDR3 has 16 residues. Germline CDR1 LNHDA, CDR2 SQIVND (reference sequence). The CDR3 DNA is TGTGCCAGTAGTATACAAGGGGGAATCGTGGATTCACCCCTCCACTTT. It is translated as CASSIQGGIVDSPLHF.

At least ten counts were recorded for this clonotype. The chain couples TRBV6-2 or TRBV6-3 to TRBJ2-3, with a weak D call TRBD2 (6 bases). There are 15 residues in the CDR3. Germline loops: CDR1 MNHEY, CDR2 SVGEGT. Trimming shortened V by 6 bases and J by 2 bases, and 15 bases separated the two germline ends. As DNA, the CDR3 is TGTGCCAGCAGGACCATAGGAGGGAACACAGATACGCAGTATTTT. Its protein is CASRTIGGNTDTQYF.

The CDR3: CATQGDYGYTF. The DNA of the CDR3 is TGTGCCACGCAGGGAGACTATGGCTACACCTTC. The chain employs TRBV10-3 and TRBJ1-2; tentatively, D is TRBD1 (5 bases). CDR1 and CDR2 from the germline V gene are ENHRY and SYGVKD. The V and J ends lost 10 bases and 3 bases respectively, with 9 bases between them. The CDR3 runs 11 residues.

The V call is TRBV6-2 or TRBV6-3, the J call TRBJ1-5; D gene ambiguous. V gave up 9 bases and J gave up 6 bases, with 15 bases separating them. Germline CDR1 MNHEY, CDR2 SVGEGT. The CDR3 is made up of 13 amino acids. The CDR3 loop reads CASCFGSSQPQHF. In DNA, the CDR3 is TGTGCCAGTTGCTTCGGGTCTAGTCAGCCCCAGCATTTT.

This chain connects TRBV27 to TRBJ2-1, with 9 bases matching TRBD1. There are 15 residues in the CDR3. V shed 2 bases and J 8 bases; nucleotides not matched to a gene: 7. The germline V gene encodes CDR1 MNHEY and CDR2 SMNVEV (reference sequence). The CDR3, as DNA: TGTGCCAGCAGTTTAGAGGGACAGGGTCAGGATGAGCAGTTCTTC. Amino acid sequence: CASSLEGQGQDEQFF.

This clonotype has more than one count but fewer than ten. This chain uses TRBV12-3 or TRBV12-4 with TRBJ2-3; the match to TRBD1 covers 7 bases. The ends lost 1 base at V and 2 bases at J; junction bases unmatched: 3. The CDR3 extends over 15 amino acids. CDR3 sequence: CASSLETGYTDTQYF. Here the CDR3 DNA reads TGTGCCAGCAGTTTAGAGACAGGGTACACAGATACGCAGTATTTT.

This clonotype was counted between two and nine times. The junction and the germline gene differ at one end; a read error may be behind it. CDR3 DNA: TGCAGCGCTCCGAATCTTAGAGGACAGGAACACTTC. Its translation is CSAPNLRGQEHF. The chain uses TRBV29-1 and TRBJ1-2; 7 bases agree with TRBD1. CDR3 length equals 12 residues. The V gene's germline CDR1 is SQVTM and CDR2 ANQGSEA. The whole variable domain, filled in from reference TRBV29-1 and TRBJ1-2, reads SAVISQKPSRDICQRGTSLTIQCQVDSQVTMMFWYRQQPGQSLTLIATANQGSEATYESGFVIDKFPISRPNLTFSTLTVSNMSPEDSSIYLCSAPNLRGQEHFGSGTRLTVV.

This clonotype showed up just a few times. The chain uses TRBV5-8 and TRBJ2-7; TRBD1 matches 11 bases. J gave up 5 bases and V 4 bases, and 17 bases lay outside the gene matches. The germline gives CDR1 SGHTS, CDR2 YDEGEE. This CDR3 comprises 18 residues. CDR3 sequence reads: CASSHLPGQGGIGDEQYF. For the CDR3, the DNA is TGTGCCAGCAGCCATTTACCGGGACAGGGGGGAATAGGGGACGAGCAGTACTTC.

This clonotype appeared a few times. This sequence joins TRBV27 and TRBJ1-5; the D is unclear. This CDR3 is built from 14 residues. Looked up from germline, CDR1 is MNHEY and CDR2 is SMNVEV (reference sequence). Trimming left V 0 bases short and J 4 bases short, with 7 bases between. The CDR3 bases are TGTGCCAGCAGTTTATCGGGCGAAAATCAGCCCCAGCATTTT. Protein: CASSLSGENQPQHF.

This clonotype showed up just a few times. This chain connects TRBV9 to TRBJ2-7; D may be TRBD1 (6 bases). V lost 3 bases, J lost 6 bases, and 13 bases lay in between. Per the germline V gene, CDR1 is SGDLS and CDR2 is YYNGEE. This CDR3 is built from 13 residues. CDR3 in DNA: TGTGCCAGCAGCGGAACAGGGATCGGCGAGCAGTACTTC. This gives the protein CASSGTGIGEQYF.

This clonotype was recorded once. This chain joins TRBV5-4 and TRBJ2-7, with 8 positions matching TRBD2. CDR1 is SGHNT, CDR2 YYREEE, per germline (reference sequence). V dropped 4 bases and J dropped 7; count of bases not matched to a gene: 10. The length of the CDR3 is 14 residues. This CDR3 reads CASSTGTRGREQYV. CDR3 coding DNA: TGTGCCAGCAGCACCGGGACTAGAGGGCGGGAGCAGTACGTC.

The chain has TRBV6-5 and TRBJ2-5; TRBD1 agrees at 7 bases. Germline V gene data show CDR1 as MNHEY and CDR2 as SVGAGI. After removal of 0 bases from V and 4 bases from J, the junction contained 2 bases not matched to a gene. The CDR3 loop spans 14 amino acids. CDR3 region: CASSYSTGRETQYF. CDR3 DNA sequence: TGTGCCAGCAGTTACTCGACAGGGAGAGAGACCCAGTACTTC.